This TCR beta chain comes out of a study of blood T cell repertoires in COVID-19. This table comes from immunoSEQ multiplex PCR, and its TCRdb copy is limited to in-frame clones, with some not included. Of some 250,000 clones listed, more than 70% are singletons. V lost 0 bases and J lost 9, with 18 bases in between. Germline V gene lookup returns CDR1 MNHEY and CDR2 SVGEGT. CDR3 size: 15 residues. Sequences were obtained from peripheral blood. The TCR sequence derives from a man older than 75 with acute or convalescent COVID-19. The chain employs TRBV6-2 or TRBV6-3 and TRBJ2-7; weak D call: TRBD1 (5 bases). The chain's CDR3 is CASSYSSGSLEGQYF. The CDR3 DNA reads TGTGCCAGCAGTTACTCGTCAGGGTCCTTGGAAGGGCAGTACTTC.